One sample yielded the 21 T cell receptor beta chains listed below, sequenced in a study of shared clonotypes between healthy human individuals (dated by TCRdb to about 2020). The library was produced with the immunoSEQ multiplex PCR assay. TCRdb carries this immuneACCESS record with in-frame sequences only. Its versions omit some clonotypes, under half of them owing to an unresolved V gene in the studies checked, with the rest unexplained. Across this sample there are about 490,000 clones, with 81% seen only once. Roughly 13% of the sample is taken by the ten largest. Sequencing was performed on PBMCs. The receptors were gathered from a middle-aged woman in good health. Some clones in this sample may be carry-over from other donors' samples.

This rearrangement joins TRBV7-9 to TRBJ2-5; 7 bases fit TRBD1. Unmatched junction bases numbered 16, after V lost 5 bases and J lost 10 bases. Germline V CDR1 and CDR2: SEHNR, FQNEAQ (reference sequence). The length of the CDR3 is 15 residues. CDR3 sequence (DNA): TGTGCCAGCAGCGCCCCCGGGACAGCCGGGTTGGACCAGTACTTC. Translated: CASSAPGTAGLDQYF.

J is TRBJ2-7 and V is TRBV7-2, with 16 bases identical to TRBD2. Germline V gene lookup returns CDR1 SGHTA and CDR2 FQGNSA. The V and J ends lost 4 bases and 0 bases, in that order; junction bases with no gene match: 6. The CDR3 is 18 amino acids. CDR3 sequence: CASSSGTSGRASSYEQYF. The CDR3 coding sequence is TGTGCCAGCAGCTCAGGGACTAGCGGGAGGGCGAGCTCCTACGAGCAGTACTTC.

With respect to this clone: A far larger clone is one nucleotide away, so this likely arose from a read error. Different DNA sequences within this sample yield the same CDR3. This chain uses TRBV11-2 with TRBJ2-5; tentative D call: TRBD2 (5 bases). The germline CDR1 and CDR2 sequences are SGHAT and FQNNGV. The CDR3 sequence is 15 residues long. V was shortened by 5 bases and J by 1 base, with 14 bases between the two germline ends. The DNA for the CDR3 is TGTGCCAGCAGCCTAGCCGGTACAGCCCAAGAGACCCAGTACTTC. As protein: CASSLAGTAQETQYF.

The chain uses TRBV5-1 and TRBJ2-1; TRBD2 matches 9 bases. J lost 5 bases, V lost 2 bases, and 2 bases had no gene match. Germline loops: CDR1 SGHRS, CDR2 YFSETQ. The CDR3 totals 14 residues. CDR3 loop: CASSFSGSHNEQFF. In DNA, the CDR3 is TGCGCCAGCAGCTTTAGCGGGAGCCACAATGAGCAGTTCTTC. The complete variable domain, with remaining parts taken from reference TRBV5-1 and TRBJ2-1, reads KAGVTQTPRYLIKTRGQQVTLSCSPISGHRSVSWYQQTPGQGLQFLFEYFSETQRNKGNFPGRFSGRQFSNSRSEMNVSTLELGDSALYLCASSFSGSHNEQFFGPGTRLTVL.

The chain is built from TRBV29-1 and TRBJ1-1; D is possibly TRBD1 (5 bases). Per germline, CDR1 SQVTM and CDR2 ANQGSEA. CDR3 length: 13 residues. Between the trimmed V and J ends, which lost 6 bases and 1 base, there was a span of 12 bases. Written as DNA, the CDR3 is TGCAGCGTGGGTGGGGCTGGGAACACTGAAGCTTTCTTT. Translating gives CSVGGAGNTEAFF.

The chain is built from TRBV28 and TRBJ2-1, with TRBD2 matching over 9 bases. Per the germline V gene, CDR1 is MDHEN and CDR2 is SYDVKM. CDR3 length equals 12 residues. V lost 5 bases, J lost 10 bases, and 3 bases stayed unmatched. DNA of the CDR3: TGTGCCAGCAGTCCCCTAGCGGGAGAGCAGTTCTTC. It translates to CASSPLAGEQFF.

The gene calls are TRBV2 and TRBJ2-1; D remains ambiguous. This CDR3 comprises 14 residues. Looked up from germline, CDR1 is SNHLY and CDR2 is FYNNEI. Trimming removed 3 bases from V and 2 bases from J, with 8 bases in between. The CDR3 nucleotides read TGTGCCAGCAGTGATGTGGGTACCTACAATGAGCAGTTCTTC. It encodes CASSDVGTYNEQFF.

The chain carries TRBV30 and TRBJ2-4; tentatively, D is TRBD1 (6 bases). V was cut by 0 bases and J by 3 bases, with 9 bases left in between. CDR3 length: 14 residues. Germline assignment: CDR1 GTSNPN and CDR2 SVGIG (reference sequence). The CDR3, as DNA: TGTGCCTGGAGTGTATGGGACAACAAAAACATTCAGTACTTC. This gives the protein CAWSVWDNKNIQYF.

The rearrangement uses TRBV30 and TRBJ1-3; 7 bases align to TRBD1. The CDR3 runs 14 residues. Trimming took 2 bases from V and 1 from J; bases not matched to a gene: 2. The germline gives CDR1 GTSNPN, CDR2 SVGIG (reference sequence). The CDR3 nucleotides are TGTGCCTGGAGTCACAGGGGATCTGGAAACACCATATATTTT. Translation: CAWSHRGSGNTIYF.

This chain joins TRBV18 and TRBJ2-1; 13 bases fit TRBD2. The ends lost 4 bases at V and 7 bases at J; junction bases unmatched: 7. The CDR3 has 16 residues. CDR1 and CDR2 from the germline V gene are KGHSH and LQKENI. CDR3 residues: CASSQKGLAGDNEQFF. DNA of the CDR3: TGTGCCAGCTCACAAAAAGGACTAGCGGGAGATAATGAGCAGTTCTTC.

This chain connects TRBV4-1 to TRBJ2-5; 12 nucleotides line up with TRBD2. The J call may not be correct, given that the DNA end is closer to TRBJ2-7. The CDR3 runs 15 residues. The germline V gene encodes CDR1 MGHRA and CDR2 YSYEKL. CDR3 protein: CASSHLTSGSNEQYF. Here the CDR3 DNA reads TGCGCCAGCAGCCACCTGACTAGCGGGAGTAACGAGCAGTACTTC.

Notes on this clone: A far larger clone is just one base off, so this is likely a read error. No conserved phenylalanine or tryptophan ends this CDR3, so it is likely a read error. The genes are TRBV5-6 and TRBJ1-2; 9 bases line up with TRBD1. Germline V gene data show CDR1 as SGHDT and CDR2 as YYEEEE. The V gene end was trimmed by 4 bases and the J gene end by 4 bases; junction bases not matched to a gene: 8. This CDR3 comprises 15 residues. CDR3 amino acids: CASSPIPTGGYGYTL. DNA for the CDR3: TGTGCCAGCAGCCCGATCCCGACAGGGGGCTATGGCTACACCTTA.

The rearrangement joins TRBV7-3 to TRBJ2-1; 11 positions agree with TRBD2. Germline CDR1 SGHTA, CDR2 FQGTGA. Trimming took 4 bases from V and 9 from J; bases not matched to a gene: 5. This CDR3 has 14 amino acids. CDR3 region: CASSSRLAGSEQFF. The DNA of the CDR3 is TGTGCCAGCAGCTCTAGACTAGCGGGATCTGAGCAGTTCTTC.

This rearrangement joins TRBV4-2 to TRBJ1-1; D perhaps matches TRBD1 (5 bases). The CDR3 spans 14 residues. Germline CDR1 is LGHNA and CDR2 is YNFKEQ. The V end was cut by 7 bases, the J end by 1 base, with 13 bases between. The CDR3 sequence: CASNLEGQNTEAFF. CDR3 in DNA: TGTGCCAGCAATTTAGAGGGGCAGAACACTGAAGCTTTCTTT.

This clone was recorded many times. The rearrangement links TRBV19 to TRBJ2-6; D remains ambiguous. Germline CDR1 reads LNHDA; CDR2 reads SQIVND (reference sequence). V was trimmed by 10 bases and J by 1 base, leaving 8 bases between them. This CDR3 is built from 13 residues. In DNA form, the CDR3 reads TGTGCCACCACCGGTTCTGGGGCCAACGTCCTGACTTTC. The encoded protein is CATTGSGANVLTF.

The CDR3 protein is CASMPSRGVGYTF. In DNA form, the CDR3 reads TGTGCCAGCATGCCCTCCCGTGGGGTGGGCTACACCTTC. The genes are TRBV6-5 and TRBJ1-2; D unresolved. The CDR3 consists of 13 residues. The germline V gene has CDR1 MNHEY and CDR2 SVGAGI. The V end was cut by 7 bases, the J end by 8 bases, with 17 bases between.

The rearrangement joins TRBV19 to TRBJ1-5, with a weak D call TRBD1 (5 bases). Germline CDR1 reads LNHDA; CDR2 reads SQIVND (reference sequence). The CDR3 length is 13 residues. The ends were cut back, 0 bases at V and 11 bases at J, with 11 bases in the middle. The CDR3 DNA reads as TGTGCCAGTAGTATAGAGGTCGGCAGGGCCCAGCATTTT. Its translation is CASSIEVGRAQHF.

The chain links TRBV28 to TRBJ2-7, with D perhaps matching TRBD2 (6 bases). V shed 5 bases and J shed 2 bases, with 13 bases lying between them. The CDR3 runs to 14 residues. Germline V gene data show CDR1 as MDHEN and CDR2 as SYDVKM. The CDR3 DNA follows: TGTGCCAGCAGTGGAGGGGTCGGGGCCTACGAGCAGTACTTC. Translated: CASSGGVGAYEQYF.

This clone showed up many times. This chain uses TRBV28 with TRBJ2-2, with 14 bases identical to TRBD2. The CDR3 contains 19 residues. The germline V gene has CDR1 MDHEN and CDR2 SYDVKM. V trimming: 9 bases; J trimming: 2 bases; junction bases outside the gene matches: 14. CDR3 protein: CASTARGLAGVRNTGELFF. As DNA, the CDR3 is TGTGCCAGTACCGCGCGGGGACTAGCGGGAGTCCGCAACACCGGGGAGCTGTTTTTT.

Note on this clone: At one end the junction does not follow the germline gene, possibly because of a read error. Different DNA sequences within this sample yield the same CDR3. The chain recombines TRBV5-4 with TRBJ2-2, with 7 bases aligning to TRBD1. This CDR3 has 16 residues. Germline loops: CDR1 SGHNT, CDR2 YYREEE (reference sequence). The CDR3 protein is CASSLDARRSTGELFF. CDR3 DNA sequence: TGTGCCAGCAGCTTGGACGCTAGGAGGAGCACAGGGGAACTGTTTTTT.

V and J are TRBV28 and TRBJ2-3, with TRBD2 matching 8 bases. V lost 7 bases and J lost 9; bases outside the gene matches: 21. Germline assignment: CDR1 MDHEN and CDR2 SYDVKM. This CDR3 spans 17 amino acids. CDR3 loop: CASKNAGETSVLATQYF. CDR3 nucleotides: TGTGCCAGCAAAAACGCTGGGGAGACTAGCGTCCTGGCGACGCAGTATTTT.